The clone carrying this T cell receptor beta chain was seen a few times. The antigen is unknown. TCRdb re-called the reads through MiXCR, storing one row per CDR3 protein. In the table there are about 52,000 distinct CDR3 sequences, around 20% of which are singletons. The data are from a study of T cell repertoires in cytomegalovirus infection. Turning to the study itself: Carrying CMV and the relevant HLA type showed in public TCR beta signatures. Study conclusions and caveats: CMV carriers with the relevant HLA were identified by cumulative public TCR beta family frequency. The ex vivo response showed dominance by HLA-C-restricted CMV-specific TCR beta clonotypes.

V lost 1 base and J lost 6, with 9 bases in between. The CDR3 extends over 13 amino acids. The germline gives CDR1 SEHNR, CDR2 FQNEAQ (reference sequence). This sequence joins TRBV7-9 and TRBJ1-1; D call uncertain. Sequencing used CD8+ T cells from cultured PBMCs, obtained from culture after CMV antigen stimulation. This receptor was obtained from a human donor in good health (CMV status not recorded). Some clones in this sample may be carry-over from other donors' samples. DNA for the CDR3: TGTGCCAGCAGCTTAGACGGCCCATCTGAAGCTTTCTTT. Its translation is CASSLDGPSEAFF.